The present TCR beta chain was sequenced within a study of blood T cell repertoires in COVID-19. At the level of the study: The origin of the acute and convalescent COVID-19 samples was the United States, Italy and Spain. PBMCs, B-cell-depleted T cells, or T cells provided the cDNA or gDNA that made up the material.

Original processing methods: Estimates of nucleated cell counts were drawn from the amplification of reference gene primers. The method was immunoSEQ multiplex PCR; TCRdb's version includes in-frame clones alone and lacks a portion of them. V, J and clone size were drawn from that table, and D and trimming were deduced from the DNA. Of 13,000 or so clones listed, around 76% were seen once; the top ten hold roughly 41%. From germline, CDR1 is SGHVS and CDR2 FNYEAQ. V was cut by 1 base and J by 6 bases, with 13 bases left in between. The CDR3 length is 14 residues. Sequencing used peripheral blood. The source is an elderly woman with acute or convalescent COVID-19. J is TRBJ2-7 and V is TRBV7-6; perhaps TRBD1 as D (5 bases). The chain's CDR3 is CASSLGTTAGEQYF. CDR3 coding DNA: TGTGCCAGCAGCTTAGGGACAACTGCCGGCGAGCAGTACTTC.